The 30 T cell receptor beta chains in this list originate from one sample, sequenced in a study of shared clonotypes between healthy human individuals. Profiled with immunoSEQ multiplex PCR; TCRdb holds only in-frame clones, not every one. The sample records 2,500,000 or so clones, roughly nine tenths being singletons. Sequencing was done on a sample of naive CD4+ T cells sorted from blood. The subset here: CD45RA+ positively selected. These receptors were obtained from a man younger than 35 in good health.

The chain is built from TRBV5-6 and TRBJ2-1; D may be TRBD1 or TRBD2 (6 bases each). The CDR3 loop spans 13 amino acids. Trimming cost V 5 bases and J 6 bases, with 12 bases left between them. The germline gives CDR1 SGHDT, CDR2 YYEEEE. The CDR3 loop reads CASRQQGGNEQFF. CDR3 sequence (DNA): TGTGCCAGCAGACAACAGGGAGGCAATGAGCAGTTCTTC.

The rearrangement joins TRBV19 to TRBJ2-2, with TRBD2 as a possible D gene (6 bases). The CDR3 sequence is 17 residues long. V was shortened by 2 bases and J by 5 bases, with 18 bases between the two germline ends. Germline CDR1 LNHDA, CDR2 SQIVND (reference sequence). CDR3 residues: CASSIRGGTGSTGELFF. In DNA form, the CDR3 reads TGTGCCAGTAGTATAAGAGGAGGGACGGGGAGTACCGGGGAGCTGTTTTTT.

The rearrangement uses TRBV5-1 and TRBJ2-5; D is possibly TRBD1 (6 bases). The V end was cut by 3 bases, the J end by 2 bases, with 11 bases between. The CDR3 runs to 14 residues. From germline, CDR1 is SGHRS and CDR2 YFSETQ. This chain's CDR3 is CASSSTTGQETQYF. The DNA for the CDR3 is TGCGCCAGCAGCTCGACGACAGGACAAGAGACCCAGTACTTC.

V and J are TRBV7-2 and TRBJ2-3; 8 bases agree with TRBD2. Per germline, CDR1 SGHTA and CDR2 FQGNSA. The V segment lost 2 bases and the J segment 4 bases; nucleotides outside the gene matches: 8. CDR3 length: 16 residues. The CDR3 sequence: CASSLILAGPPDTQYF. CDR3 bases: TGTGCCAGCAGCTTAATCCTAGCGGGCCCCCCAGATACGCAGTATTTT.

The V gene is TRBV15, the J gene TRBJ1-5, with a possible D match to TRBD1 (5 bases). Trimming cost V 0 bases and J 15 bases, with 18 bases left between them. The CDR3 totals 14 residues. Germline V gene lookup returns CDR1 LNHNV and CDR2 YYDKDF (reference sequence). The DNA of the CDR3 is TGTGCCACCAGCAGAGATAGGGGAATACCGGGTGGGCATTTT. It encodes CATSRDRGIPGGHF.

The chain couples TRBV16 to TRBJ1-2, with TRBD1 as a possible D gene (6 bases). Trimming left V 0 bases short and J 4 bases short, with 12 bases between. The CDR3 extends over 15 amino acids. The germline V gene has CDR1 KGHSY and CDR2 FQNENV. The DNA of the CDR3 is TGTGCCAGCAGCCAATCGGAGGGGGTGAGCTATGGCTACACCTTC. Translated: CASSQSEGVSYGYTF.

The J gene is TRBJ2-1, the V gene TRBV4-1; 12 bases fit TRBD2. Germline CDR1 is MGHRA and CDR2 is YSYEKL. J lost 0 bases, V lost 4 bases, and 10 bases had no gene match. The length of the CDR3 is 19 residues. The CDR3 sequence: CASSLPSGGAQASYNEQFF. The CDR3 DNA sequence: TGCGCCAGCAGCCTGCCTAGCGGGGGGGCCCAAGCCTCCTACAATGAGCAGTTCTTC.

This clone was seen more than once but under ten times. Other DNA sequences from this sample encode an identical CDR3 as well. The gene calls are TRBV18 and TRBJ2-2; D is uncertain. V gave up 0 bases and J gave up 6 bases, with 2 bases separating them. The CDR3 covers 12 residues. Per the germline V gene, CDR1 is KGHSH and CDR2 is LQKENI. CDR3 residues: CASSPPSGELFF. CDR3 nucleotides: TGTGCCAGCTCACCACCTTCCGGGGAGCTGTTTTTT.

The genes are TRBV21-1 and TRBJ2-3; the D segment call TRBD1 is taken from the table without a DNA check. TRBV21-1 is an annotated pseudogene. CDR3 size: 16 residues. The CDR3 coding sequence is TGTGCCAGCAGCAAAGAGGGAGGGACAGGGACAGATACGCAGTATTTT. It codes for CASSKEGGTGTDTQYF.

The rearrangement links TRBV5-4 to TRBJ1-2; D may be TRBD1 (5 bases). V was clipped by 0 bases and J by 7 bases, with 13 bases between them. CDR1 is SGHNT, CDR2 YYREEE, per germline (reference sequence). This CDR3 contains 14 residues. The CDR3 sequence is CASSLGRGQGGYTF. The CDR3 DNA reads as TGTGCCAGCAGCTTGGGACGGGGCCAGGGTGGCTACACCTTC. Full variable domain (missing parts from reference TRBV5-4 and TRBJ1-2): ETGVTQSPTHLIKTRGQQVTLRCSSQSGHNTVSWYQQALGQGPQFIFQYYREEENGRGNFPPRFSGLQFPNYSSELNVNALELDDSALYLCASSLGRGQGGYTFGSGTRLTVV.

V and J are TRBV23-1 and TRBJ2-2; TRBD2 might be the D (6 bases). TRBV23-1 is known as an ORF, though its function is uncertain. The CDR3 has 12 residues. V lost 4 bases and J lost 7, with 7 bases in between. The CDR3: CASSPGGGELFF. CDR3 DNA: TGCGCCAGCAGTCCCGGGGGCGGGGAGCTGTTTTTT.

V gene TRBV14 combines with J gene TRBJ2-3, with 8 bases aligning to TRBD2. Trimming at V came to 8 bases and at J to 4 bases, leaving 8 bases not matched to a gene. The germline V gene has CDR1 SGHDN and CDR2 FVKESK. This CDR3 is 14 amino acids long. Here the CDR3 DNA reads TGTGCCAGCCGCCGGGGGGGTCTGGCAGATACGCAGTATTTT. It is translated as CASRRGGLADTQYF.

V usage is TRBV18 and J usage is TRBJ1-1; D remains ambiguous. From germline, CDR1 is KGHSH and CDR2 LQKENI. The germline V and J ends were trimmed by 5 bases and 7 bases, with 14 bases remaining between them. CDR3 length equals 13 residues. The CDR3 bases are TGTGCCAGCTCAAGCCAGGACGGATTTGAAGCTTTCTTT. Its translation is CASSSQDGFEAFF.

V usage is TRBV6-6 and J usage is TRBJ2-7, with 10 bases aligning to TRBD1. The germline CDR1 and CDR2 sequences are MNHNY and SVGAGI (reference sequence). The CDR3 is made up of 14 amino acids. With V trimmed by 2 bases and J by 9 bases, 7 bases remained unmatched. The CDR3 protein is CASSYPGTGDRQYF. The CDR3 coding sequence is TGTGCCAGCAGTTACCCCGGGACAGGGGATAGGCAGTACTTC.

This chain links TRBV5-6 with TRBJ1-1; a weak D match, TRBD1 (5 bases). The V gene lost 0 bases and the J gene lost 8 bases, with 11 bases spanning the gap. This CDR3 region has 13 residues. Germline CDR1 SGHDT, CDR2 YYEEEE. CDR3 sequence: CASSLVGTGEAFF. The CDR3, as DNA: TGTGCCAGCAGCTTGGTAGGGACGGGAGAAGCTTTCTTT.

This chain links TRBV18 with TRBJ1-1; maybe TRBD1 (5 bases). The CDR3 contains 12 residues. V lost 3 bases, J lost 6 bases, and 8 bases lay in between. CDR1 and CDR2 (germline): KGHSH, LQKENI. CDR3 nucleotide sequence: TGTGCCAGCTCACCGGCGGGGGCTGAAGCTTTCTTT. Translated: CASSPAGAEAFF.

The chain uses TRBV9 and TRBJ2-1; D uncertain. CDR1 and CDR2 from the germline V gene are SGDLS and YYNGEE. The CDR3 is 12 amino acids. V dropped 1 base and J dropped 9 bases, with 8 bases sitting between them. In DNA form, the CDR3 reads TGTGCCAGCAGCGTACAAGGTAGTGAGCAGTTCTTC. It encodes CASSVQGSEQFF.

V and J are TRBV6-1 and TRBJ2-4; D uncertain. The length of the CDR3 is 12 residues. Trimming cost V 1 base and J 6 bases, with 4 bases left between them. Germline V gives CDR1 MNHNS, CDR2 SASEGT. CDR3 in DNA: TGTGCCAGCAGTGAAGTGAGAAACATTCAGTACTTC. Its protein is CASSEVRNIQYF.

This clone was observed once. V is TRBV6-5 and J is TRBJ2-3, with 7 bases matching TRBD2. Germline V gives CDR1 MNHEY, CDR2 SVGAGI. This CDR3 comprises 15 residues. The V and J ends lost 4 bases and 2 bases, in that order; junction bases with no gene match: 6. The CDR3 DNA reads as TGTGCCAGCAGTTCCCTTGGGGGGGACACAGATACGCAGTATTTT. Protein sequence: CASSSLGGDTDTQYF.

The chain employs TRBV5-1 and TRBJ1-6, with D unresolved. From germline, CDR1 is SGHRS and CDR2 YFSETQ. The CDR3 consists of 14 residues. V was clipped by 0 bases and J by 9 bases, with 10 bases between them. The CDR3 nucleotides read TGCGCCAGCAGCTTGGATGTGACGGGTTCACCCCTCCACTTT. It translates to CASSLDVTGSPLHF.

CDR3 nucleotides: TGTGCCTGGAGTATAACCGGGACAGGGAACTATGGCTACACCTTC. Its protein is CAWSITGTGNYGYTF. V gene TRBV30 combines with J gene TRBJ1-2; 9 nucleotides align to TRBD1. The V and J ends lost 2 bases and 2 bases, in that order; junction bases with no gene match: 6. The length of the CDR3 is 15 residues. CDR1 is GTSNPN and CDR2 is SVGIG in the germline V gene (reference sequence).

About this clone itself: The sample holds other DNA sequences that translate to the same CDR3. The chain has TRBV19 and TRBJ2-1; no clear D gene. The V and J ends lost 3 bases and 4 bases respectively, with 4 bases between them. Germline lookup yields CDR1 LNHDA and CDR2 SQIVND (reference sequence). The CDR3 sequence is 12 residues long. As DNA, the CDR3 is TGTGCCAGTAGTATCTCTTACAATGAGCAGTTCTTC. As protein: CASSISYNEQFF.

The rearrangement links TRBV5-1 to TRBJ2-3; 9 bases match TRBD1. V lost 6 bases to trimming and J lost 4 bases; unmatched junction nucleotides: 9. CDR1 SGHRS and CDR2 YFSETQ come from the germline V gene. This CDR3 is 15 amino acids long. This chain's CDR3 is CASTPPGQGADTQYF. The CDR3, as DNA: TGCGCCAGCACCCCCCCGGGACAGGGTGCAGATACGCAGTATTTT.

The chain links TRBV9 to TRBJ2-1, with 8 bases lining up with TRBD2. This CDR3 region has 19 residues. The germline V gene has CDR1 SGDLS and CDR2 YYNGEE. J was trimmed by 2 bases and V by 4 bases; bases with no gene match: 17. CDR3 region: CASSTLPGGGDLPYNEQFF. The CDR3 DNA follows: TGTGCCAGCAGCACCCTCCCGGGAGGGGGGGATTTGCCCTACAATGAGCAGTTCTTC.

This clone was seen a handful of times. The V gene is TRBV19, the J gene TRBJ1-4; D unresolved. The CDR3 has 13 residues. With 3 bases removed from V and 8 bases from J, the gap between germline ends came to 10 bases. Germline V gene sequence: CDR1 LNHDA, CDR2 SQIVND (reference sequence). The CDR3 reads CASSILDMEKLFF. In DNA form, the CDR3 reads TGTGCCAGTAGTATCCTCGATATGGAAAAACTGTTTTTT.

The rearrangement links TRBV9 to TRBJ2-5; possibly TRBD2 for D (5 bases). Per the germline V gene, CDR1 is SGDLS and CDR2 is YYNGEE. CDR3 length: 14 amino acids. The V and J ends lost 6 bases and 5 bases respectively, with 17 bases between them. The CDR3 DNA follows: TGTGCCAGCACCCGAGGGCCACTACTCGAGACCCAGTACTTC. Translating it yields CASTRGPLLETQYF.

The V call is TRBV5-1, the J call TRBJ2-7, with D possibly being TRBD1 or TRBD2 (5 bases each). The CDR3 is 14 amino acids. The V gene lost 0 bases and the J gene lost 3 bases, with 10 bases spanning the gap. Germline-derived CDR1 and CDR2 are SGHRS and YFSETQ. Here the CDR3 reads CASSLDGDGYEQYF. CDR3 in DNA: TGCGCCAGCAGCTTGGACGGGGACGGCTACGAGCAGTACTTC.

The rearrangement links TRBV11-3 to TRBJ2-1, with unresolved D. CDR3 length: 14 residues. Trimming pared 1 base from V and 8 bases from J, leaving 12 bases between. CDR1 and CDR2 (germline): SGHNT, YENEEA. This CDR3 reads CASSLAGSTHEQFF. The DNA of the CDR3 is TGTGCCAGCAGCTTAGCTGGATCAACGCATGAGCAGTTCTTC.

The chain joins TRBV18 to TRBJ2-5; D is unresolved. Germline loops: CDR1 KGHSH, CDR2 LQKENI. There are 13 residues in the CDR3. The V end was cut by 1 base, the J end by 4 bases, with 7 bases between. CDR3 coding DNA: TGTGCCAGCTCACCACTCCGGTCAGAGACCCAGTACTTC. Protein: CASSPLRSETQYF.

This clone was detected a few times. V and J are TRBV18 and TRBJ1-6; unclear D gene. The CDR3 is made up of 14 amino acids. V lost 2 bases and J 3 bases, leaving 5 bases between the germline ends. CDR1 is KGHSH and CDR2 is LQKENI in the germline V gene. The DNA for the CDR3 is TGTGCCAGCTCACCAGGGGACTATAATTCACCCCTCCACTTT. Translated: CASSPGDYNSPLHF.